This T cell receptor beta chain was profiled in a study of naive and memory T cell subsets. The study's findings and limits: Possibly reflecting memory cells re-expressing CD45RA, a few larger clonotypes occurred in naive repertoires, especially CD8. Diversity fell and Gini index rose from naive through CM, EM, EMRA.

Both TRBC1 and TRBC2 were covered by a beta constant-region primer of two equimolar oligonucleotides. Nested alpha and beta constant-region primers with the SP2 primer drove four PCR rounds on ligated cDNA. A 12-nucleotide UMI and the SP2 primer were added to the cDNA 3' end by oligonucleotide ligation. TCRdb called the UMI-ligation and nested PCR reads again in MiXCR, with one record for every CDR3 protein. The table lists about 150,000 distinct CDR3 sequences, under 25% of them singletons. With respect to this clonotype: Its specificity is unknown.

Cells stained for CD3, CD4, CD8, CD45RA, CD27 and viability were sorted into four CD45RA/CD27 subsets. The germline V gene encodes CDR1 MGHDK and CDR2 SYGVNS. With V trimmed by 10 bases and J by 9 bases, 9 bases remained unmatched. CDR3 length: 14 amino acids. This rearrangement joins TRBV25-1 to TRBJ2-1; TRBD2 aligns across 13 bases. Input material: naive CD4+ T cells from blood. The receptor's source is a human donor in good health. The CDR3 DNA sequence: TGTGCCACCGGGACAGGACTAGCGGGAGCTGAGCAGTTCTTC. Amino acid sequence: CATGTGLAGAEQFF. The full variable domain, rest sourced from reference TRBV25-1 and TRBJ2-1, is EADIYQTPRYLVIGTGKKITLECSQTMGHDKMYWYQQDPGMELHLIHYSYGVNSTEKGDLSSESTVSRIRTEHFPLTLESARPSHTSQYLCATGTGLAGAEQFFGPGTRLTVL.